The T cell receptor beta chain under discussion was sequenced for a study of identical twins. Germline CDR1 is LNHDA and CDR2 is SQIVND (reference sequence). V was trimmed by 1 base and J by 2 bases, leaving 6 bases between them. The CDR3 totals 13 residues. Regarding this clonotype: Its antigen is undetermined.

Each CDR3 protein gets one entry after TCRdb re-called the 5' RACE reads with MiXCR. Of roughly 280,000 distinct CDR3 sequences listed, roughly 10% are singletons. Whole-study results and caveats: Insertion counts were lower in abundant cord blood beta clonotypes, a trend that memory repertoires did not show.

A further study also used this sample, focusing on yellow fever vaccine responses in identical twins.

This sequence was found in a woman aged 18 to 35 in good health. The genes are TRBV19 and TRBJ2-7; D not certain. The sample taken for sequencing was CD8+ T cells sorted from blood. In DNA form, the CDR3 reads TGTGCCAGTAGTATAGCCTTAACCTACGAGCAGTACTTC. Translated: CASSIALTYEQYF.